These 30 T cell receptor beta chains came from one sample sequenced in a study of cytomegalovirus exposure and HLA in healthy donors. This PCR relied on a set of 60 Vbeta primers and 13 Jbeta primers. Repertoires were generated with immunoSEQ multiplex PCR, while TCRdb's copy carries only in-frame clones and drops some. The sample shows about 82,000 clones, just under 90% of them seen only once. Sequenced material: PBMCs. The receptors here all came from a young man in good health and CMV-seronegative.

On this clone itself: The germline gene is not matched at one end of the junction; a read error may be the cause. The rearrangement uses TRBV7-9 and TRBJ2-5; tentative D call: TRBD2 (8 bases). Germline V gives CDR1 SEHNR, CDR2 FQNEAQ (reference sequence). The CDR3 extends over 18 amino acids. CDR3 loop: CSSSLDWGGTAGEETQYF. The CDR3 DNA sequence: TGTTCCAGCAGCTTAGACTGGGGGGGGACAGCGGGGGAAGAGACCCAGTACTTC.

This sequence joins TRBV7-9 and TRBJ1-2, with 8 bases fitting TRBD1. V lost 6 bases to trimming and J lost 6 bases; unmatched junction nucleotides: 6. This CDR3 comprises 13 residues. Germline CDR1 reads SEHNR; CDR2 reads FQNEAQ (reference sequence). CDR3 bases: TGTGCCAGCAGAAAAGGACAGGGCGATGGCTACACCTTC. The encoded protein is CASRKGQGDGYTF.

This chain connects TRBV7-2 to TRBJ1-5; a possible D gene is TRBD1 (5 bases). CDR3 length: 14 residues. Trimming took off 1 base at V and 5 bases at J, with 9 bases between the two ends. From germline, CDR1 is SGHTA and CDR2 FQGNSA. For the CDR3, the DNA is TGTGCCAGCAGCTTAGGTGGGGGGGATCAGCCCCAGCATTTT. It translates to CASSLGGGDQPQHF.

This chain joins TRBV19 and TRBJ2-7, with 15 bases aligning to TRBD2. CDR3 length: 17 amino acids. Germline V gene sequence: CDR1 LNHDA, CDR2 SQIVND (reference sequence). V lost 5 bases, J lost 5 bases, and 10 bases stayed unmatched. The CDR3 region is CASSQGLAGGPSHEQYF. In DNA form, the CDR3 reads TGTGCCAGTAGTCAAGGACTAGCGGGAGGGCCGAGCCACGAGCAGTACTTC.

J is TRBJ2-1 and V is TRBV28; 12 bases map to TRBD2. V gave up 2 bases and J gave up 6 bases; unmatched junction bases: 2. CDR1 is MDHEN, CDR2 SYDVKM, per germline. The CDR3 totals 15 residues. The CDR3 loop is CASSLLAGGRNEQFF. The DNA of the CDR3 is TGTGCCAGCAGTTTACTAGCGGGAGGGCGCAATGAGCAGTTCTTC.

This chain joins TRBV11-2 and TRBJ2-2; TRBD2 might be the D (6 bases). CDR3 length equals 16 residues. The ends were cut back, 3 bases at V and 8 bases at J, with 19 bases in the middle. Germline V CDR1 and CDR2: SGHAT, FQNNGV. The CDR3 DNA follows: TGTGCCAGCAGCTTCCCCCGGGAGTCCTGGGCGGGGGAGCTGTTTTTT. It yields the protein CASSFPRESWAGELFF.

The V call is TRBV19, the J call TRBJ1-3; D remains unclear. The length of the CDR3 is 15 residues. Trimming pared 0 bases from V and 0 bases from J, leaving 6 bases between. CDR1 is LNHDA, CDR2 SQIVND, per germline (reference sequence). The CDR3 here is CASSIDRYSGNTIYF. In DNA, the CDR3 is TGTGCCAGTAGTATAGATCGGTACTCTGGAAACACCATATATTTT.

The V call is TRBV4-3, the J call TRBJ2-7, with 9 bases matching TRBD2. The CDR3 loop spans 17 amino acids. Losses at the gene ends were 0 bases for V and 7 bases for J; bases not matched to a gene: 13. Germline-derived CDR1 and CDR2 are LGHNA and YSLEER. CDR3 coding DNA: TGCGCCAGCAGCCAAGAAGTGGGGGGCGGGAGGGCCCTGGAGCAGTACTTC. The encoded protein is CASSQEVGGGRALEQYF.

This chain uses TRBV27 with TRBJ1-6; D not resolved. Looked up from germline, CDR1 is MNHEY and CDR2 is SMNVEV (reference sequence). V was pared by 4 bases and J by 7 bases, with 23 bases between. There are 18 residues in the CDR3. CDR3 in DNA: TGTGCCAGCAGTTACCGCGGCGGGAGAACCCTTATGAATTCACCCCTCCACTTT. Translated, it gives CASSYRGGRTLMNSPLHF.

In its sample, this clone was seen once. The V and J genes are TRBV7-2 and TRBJ2-7; no clear D gene. Trimming pared 4 bases from V and 3 bases from J, leaving 13 bases between. CDR1 is SGHTA, CDR2 FQGNSA, per germline. This CDR3 contains 14 residues. CDR3 DNA: TGTGCCAGCAGCTCCTATCTCCGTAACTACGAGCAGTACTTC. It codes for CASSSYLRNYEQYF.

The chain joins TRBV7-2 to TRBJ2-5, with 7 bases fitting TRBD1. The CDR3 runs 15 residues. After removal of 4 bases from V and 3 bases from J, the junction contained 8 bases not matched to a gene. Germline V gene sequence: CDR1 SGHTA, CDR2 FQGNSA. The CDR3 region is CASSSQTGLKETQYF. The CDR3 coding sequence is TGTGCCAGCAGCTCCCAGACAGGGCTTAAAGAGACCCAGTACTTC.

The chain joins TRBV10-2 to TRBJ1-6; 8 bases fit TRBD1. The V and J ends lost 6 bases and 8 bases, in that order; junction bases with no gene match: 15. CDR1 WSHSY and CDR2 SAAADI come from the germline V gene. This CDR3 is 17 amino acids long. The CDR3 here is CASRADRGQLFYSPLHF. The CDR3 DNA reads as TGCGCCAGCAGGGCAGACAGGGGTCAACTCTTTTATTCACCCCTCCACTTT.

V is TRBV29-1 and J is TRBJ2-1; 9 bases are a match to TRBD1. This CDR3 has 15 residues. CDR1 and CDR2 from the germline V gene are SQVTM and ANQGSEA. The V and J ends lost 4 bases and 6 bases, in that order; junction bases with no gene match: 10. CDR3 sequence reads: CSVGPGQGQFNEQFF. The CDR3 DNA reads as TGCAGCGTTGGGCCGGGACAGGGACAGTTCAATGAGCAGTTCTTC.

The chain combines TRBV19 with TRBJ2-3, with D unclear. V shed 7 bases and J shed 1 base, with 9 bases lying between them. The CDR3 consists of 13 residues. From germline, CDR1 is LNHDA and CDR2 SQIVND (reference sequence). As DNA, the CDR3 is TGTGCCAGTAAGGCGAGCGGCACAGATACGCAGTATTTT. Translating gives CASKASGTDTQYF.

This chain joins TRBV18 and TRBJ1-5; D is uncertain. V lost 2 bases, J lost 3 bases, and 14 bases lay in between. The CDR3 is 16 amino acids. Germline V gives CDR1 KGHSH, CDR2 LQKENI. In DNA, the CDR3 is TGTGCCAGCTCACCATTTGTGTTGCGGAACAATCAGCCCCAGCATTTT. Its protein product is CASSPFVLRNNQPQHF.

The CDR3 region has the DNA TGTGCCATCAGTGAGAGACCGGGACAGAATAATTCACCCCTCCACTTT. It translates to CAISERPGQNNSPLHF. The chain employs TRBV10-3 and TRBJ1-6; 7 nucleotides line up with TRBD1. Germline CDR1 is ENHRY and CDR2 is SYGVKD. The CDR3 covers 16 residues. Trimming removed 2 bases from V and 5 bases from J; junction bases left unmatched: 6.

J is TRBJ1-2 and V is TRBV11-3; the D is unclear. V was pared by 0 bases and J by 1 base, with 12 bases between. CDR1 is SGHNT and CDR2 is YENEEA in the germline V gene. This CDR3 spans 16 amino acids. The CDR3 DNA sequence: TGTGCCAGCAGCTTAGAGCAGAATTCCTTTAACTATGGCTACACCTTC. This gives the protein CASSLEQNSFNYGYTF.

The rearrangement uses TRBV27 and TRBJ2-3; 7 bases are shared with TRBD2. The CDR3 covers 15 residues. V lost 1 base to trimming and J lost 5 bases; unmatched junction nucleotides: 6. Per the germline V gene, CDR1 is MNHEY and CDR2 is SMNVEV (reference sequence). The CDR3 spells CASSLWRLAGDTQYF. The CDR3 DNA reads TGTGCCAGCAGTTTATGGAGACTAGCTGGAGATACGCAGTATTTT.

This sequence joins TRBV19 and TRBJ1-2, with D unclear. Trimming removed 3 bases from V and 4 bases from J, with 12 bases in between. Looked up from germline, CDR1 is LNHDA and CDR2 is SQIVND (reference sequence). The length of the CDR3 is 14 residues. The CDR3 sequence is CASSILTGSYGYTF. The CDR3, as DNA: TGTGCCAGTAGTATCCTTACGGGGTCCTATGGCTACACCTTC.

V gene TRBV7-6 combines with J gene TRBJ1-4, with 8 positions matching TRBD1. The germline gives CDR1 SGHVS, CDR2 FNYEAQ. V trimming: 1 base; J trimming: 5 bases; junction bases outside the gene matches: 6. The CDR3 has 16 amino acids. Here the CDR3 DNA reads TGTGCCAGCAGCTTAGGCATACAGGGGGGCAATGAAAAACTGTTTTTT. This encodes CASSLGIQGGNEKLFF.

With regard to this clone: A read error may produce the germline difference seen at one junction end. V usage is TRBV19 and J usage is TRBJ2-2, with 7 bases aligning to TRBD1. The CDR3 has 15 residues. Looked up from germline, CDR1 is LNHDA and CDR2 is SQIVND (reference sequence). CDR3 amino acids: CASSIRRGNAGELFF. CDR3 sequence (DNA): TGTGCCAGTAGCATCCGCAGGGGGAACGCCGGGGAGCTGTTTTTT.

This chain joins TRBV5-4 and TRBJ1-2; the match to TRBD1 covers 11 bases. The CDR3 is 14 amino acids. Germline loops: CDR1 SGHNT, CDR2 YYREEE (reference sequence). The ends lost 1 base at V and 8 bases at J; junction bases unmatched: 4. The CDR3 loop reads CASSLWTGGRGYTF. CDR3 in DNA: TGTGCCAGCAGCTTGTGGACAGGGGGCCGCGGCTACACCTTC.

This chain uses TRBV2 with TRBJ2-7; 8 bases are a match to TRBD2. V lost 5 bases to trimming and J lost 1 base; unmatched junction nucleotides: 7. The CDR3 loop spans 15 amino acids. Germline values: CDR1 SNHLY, CDR2 FYNNEI. The CDR3 sequence: CASSLSGIESYEQYF. The CDR3 DNA reads as TGTGCCAGCAGTCTTAGCGGGATTGAGTCCTACGAGCAGTACTTC.

The chain links TRBV28 to TRBJ2-3; 12 positions agree with TRBD2. The CDR3 is 16 amino acids. From germline, CDR1 is MDHEN and CDR2 SYDVKM. Trimming at V came to 4 bases and at J to 2 bases, leaving 4 bases not matched to a gene. Written as DNA, the CDR3 is TGTGCCAGCAGTTCCCTAGCGGGGGGGTTCACAGATACGCAGTATTTT. Its protein product is CASSSLAGGFTDTQYF.

This clone was seen a single time. The chain joins TRBV28 to TRBJ2-7; 7 bases map to TRBD2. The DNA end lines up better with TRBJ2-1; the J call may be wrong. CDR3 length equals 14 residues. Germline V gives CDR1 MDHEN, CDR2 SYDVKM. CDR3 DNA sequence: TGTGCCAGCAGTACGGGAGGAGGTCTCAATGAGCAGTTCTTC. Residues: CASSTGGGLNEQFF.

This chain connects TRBV2 to TRBJ2-1; TRBD2 aligns across 13 bases. CDR3 length equals 15 residues. J gave up 6 bases and V 8 bases, and 7 bases lay outside the gene matches. CDR1 is SNHLY and CDR2 is FYNNEI in the germline V gene. This chain's CDR3 is CASVQGLAGLNEQFF. CDR3 nucleotide sequence: TGTGCCAGCGTCCAGGGACTAGCGGGACTCAATGAGCAGTTCTTC.

The rearrangement links TRBV15 to TRBJ1-1; possibly TRBD1 for D (6 bases). Germline loops: CDR1 LNHNV, CDR2 YYDKDF (reference sequence). The germline V and J ends were trimmed by 1 base and 7 bases, with 16 bases remaining between them. The CDR3 covers 15 residues. This CDR3 reads CATSRAPGQVGEAFF. The CDR3 nucleotides are TGTGCCACCAGCAGAGCTCCGGGACAAGTCGGTGAAGCTTTCTTT.

V usage is TRBV7-3 and J usage is TRBJ2-5; TRBD2 is a possible D gene (7 bases). The CDR3 covers 15 residues. Trimming removed 4 bases from V and 7 bases from J, with 19 bases in between. Germline V gene data show CDR1 as SGHTA and CDR2 as FQGTGA. The CDR3 protein is CASSSGRGGVGTQYF. CDR3 coding DNA: TGTGCCAGCAGCTCGGGGAGGGGGGGCGTTGGGACCCAGTACTTC.

The table lists this clone with a few counts. The chain links TRBV11-2 to TRBJ1-2; 7 bases agree with TRBD1. Germline assignment: CDR1 SGHAT and CDR2 FQNNGV. The trim removed 3 bases at V and 6 bases at J, leaving 4 bases unmatched. The CDR3 sequence is 13 residues long. Written as DNA, the CDR3 is TGTGCCAGCAGCTTGGGACAGCTTGATGGCTACACCTTC. Translated, it gives CASSLGQLDGYTF.

This clone was observed a handful of times. V gene TRBV6-1 combines with J gene TRBJ1-2; D remains unclear. V dropped 2 bases and J dropped 8 bases, with 9 bases sitting between them. Germline assignment: CDR1 MNHNS and CDR2 SASEGT. This CDR3 contains 12 residues. CDR3 coding DNA: TGTGCCAGCAGTGAATCACGGTGGGGCTACACCTTC. Amino acids: CASSESRWGYTF.